These 28 T cell receptor beta chains were sequenced from one sample in a study of T cells in tuberculosis. Method: immunoSEQ multiplex PCR; TCRdb's copy keeps in-frame clones and lacks some. The top ten clones hold 9.5% to 13% of a sample with 35,000 to 40,000 clones, about 94% of them seen once. The sequenced sample was PBMCs. The receptor source for this set is a donor aged 10 to 29 with latent tuberculosis or without tuberculosis infection. Some clones in this sample may be carry-over from other donors' samples.

The rearrangement joins TRBV11-2 to TRBJ1-2; no clear D gene. Trimming pared 2 bases from V and 1 base from J, leaving 5 bases between. CDR1 is SGHAT, CDR2 FQNNGV, per germline. This CDR3 comprises 13 residues. CDR3 DNA: TGTGCCAGCAGCTTAAACAGTAACTATGGCTACACCTTC. Translation gives CASSLNSNYGYTF.

The V gene is TRBV9, the J gene TRBJ1-1, with D hard to call. The V gene's germline CDR1 is SGDLS and CDR2 YYNGEE. The CDR3 loop spans 12 amino acids. Trimming shortened V by 0 bases and J by 8 bases, and 8 bases separated the two germline ends. CDR3 nucleotide sequence: TGTGCCAGCAGCGTAGGGTCTAAGGAAGCTTTCTTT. Its protein product is CASSVGSKEAFF.

The chain's CDR3 is CASSLGGTYTGELFF. CDR3 in DNA: TGTGCCAGCAGCTTAGGCGGAACCTACACCGGGGAGCTGTTTTTT. The chain carries TRBV7-3 and TRBJ2-2; D is undetermined. This CDR3 is 15 amino acids long. From germline, CDR1 is SGHTA and CDR2 FQGTGA. V lost 2 bases and J 3 bases, leaving 10 bases between the germline ends.

The chain links TRBV6-1 to TRBJ1-4; D gene ambiguous. CDR3 length equals 11 residues. V was trimmed by 8 bases and J by 7 bases, leaving 8 bases between them. The germline gives CDR1 MNHNS, CDR2 SASEGT. The CDR3 protein is CASSGGEKLFF. Written as DNA, the CDR3 is TGTGCCAGCTCGGGAGGTGAAAAACTGTTTTTT.

This clone was observed once. The J gene is TRBJ2-5, the V gene TRBV5-4; D gene unclear. From germline, CDR1 is SGHNT and CDR2 YYREEE (reference sequence). This CDR3 comprises 13 residues. Trimming stripped 1 base from V and 2 bases from J, with 6 bases between. The CDR3 region has the DNA TGTGCCAGCAGCTTGACAGCACAAGAGACCCAGTACTTC. Protein product: CASSLTAQETQYF.

V usage is TRBV14 and J usage is TRBJ1-2; 12 nucleotides match TRBD1. V gave up 3 bases and J gave up 5 bases; unmatched junction bases: 4. Germline CDR1 reads SGHDN; CDR2 reads FVKESK. The length of the CDR3 is 15 residues. CDR3 loop: CASSQGQGAGYGYTF. The CDR3 bases are TGTGCCAGCAGCCAGGGACAGGGGGCAGGGTATGGCTACACCTTC.

The rearrangement joins TRBV6-5 to TRBJ1-2, with TRBD1 matching 8 bases. Per germline, CDR1 MNHEY and CDR2 SVGAGI. V was clipped by 6 bases and J by 2 bases; unmatched bases: 2. The CDR3 runs to 13 residues. The DNA of the CDR3 is TGTGCCAGCAGCGGACAGGGCAACTATGGCTACACCTTC. This codes for CASSGQGNYGYTF.

The chain carries TRBV5-5 and TRBJ1-1, with a tentative D call TRBD1 (5 bases). The ends were cut back, 1 base at V and 1 base at J, with 5 bases in the middle. Per the germline V gene, CDR1 is SGHKS and CDR2 is YYEKEE (reference sequence). This CDR3 region has 13 residues. CDR3 coding DNA: TGTGCCAGCAGCTTGACAGGGAACACTGAAGCTTTCTTT. As protein: CASSLTGNTEAFF. Combining the CDR3 with reference TRBV5-5 and TRBJ1-1 gives the whole variable domain DAGVTQSPTHLIKTRGQQVTLRCSPISGHKSVSWYQQVLGQGPQFIFQYYEKEERGRGNFPDRFSARQFPNYSSELNVNALLLGDSALYLCASSLTGNTEAFFGQGTRLTVV.

The chain employs TRBV7-2 and TRBJ1-6, with D possibly being TRBD1 (5 bases). Trimming pared 0 bases from V and 6 bases from J, leaving 12 bases between. The CDR3 sequence is 16 residues long. Germline lookup yields CDR1 SGHTA and CDR2 FQGNSA. For the CDR3, the DNA is TGTGCCAGCAGCTTAGCTCAGGGTTGGGGTAATTCACCCCTCCACTTT. Translating gives CASSLAQGWGNSPLHF.

The chain recombines TRBV5-5 with TRBJ2-7; D remains unclear. The CDR3 length is 14 residues. Germline V gene sequence: CDR1 SGHKS, CDR2 YYEKEE (reference sequence). Trimming removed 4 bases at V and 0 bases at J, with 11 bases between. CDR3 sequence: CASSRTDNSYEQYF. CDR3 sequence (DNA): TGTGCCAGCAGCCGTACAGATAACTCCTACGAGCAGTACTTC.

The chain couples TRBV7-9 to TRBJ2-7; D is possibly TRBD2 (5 bases). The V gene's germline CDR1 is SEHNR and CDR2 FQNEAQ (reference sequence). The CDR3 spans 15 residues. V was shortened by 0 bases and J by 2 bases, with 11 bases between the two germline ends. The CDR3 sequence: CASSLAGLKTYEQYF. The CDR3 bases are TGTGCCAGCAGCTTAGCCGGACTGAAAACCTACGAGCAGTACTTC.

The chain uses TRBV7-9 and TRBJ2-2, with 10 nucleotides matching TRBD2. This CDR3 comprises 17 residues. Trimming at V came to 5 bases and at J to 5 bases, leaving 11 bases not matched to a gene. From germline, CDR1 is SEHNR and CDR2 FQNEAQ (reference sequence). Written as DNA, the CDR3 is TGTGCCAGCAGCCCCAAAGCGGGGGGGCCTGGGACCGGGGAGCTGTTTTTT. Protein sequence: CASSPKAGGPGTGELFF.

The CDR3 DNA is TGCGCCAGCAGCTTGGCCGCGGGGGGGCAAGAGACCCAGTACTTC. This translates into CASSLAAGGQETQYF. The J gene is TRBJ2-5, the V gene TRBV5-1; 9 bases match TRBD2. V trimming: 0 bases; J trimming: 2 bases; junction bases outside the gene matches: 2. This CDR3 spans 15 amino acids. Germline lookup yields CDR1 SGHRS and CDR2 YFSETQ.

The chain has TRBV11-1 and TRBJ2-5; 11 bases are shared with TRBD2. Germline-derived CDR1 and CDR2 are SGHAT and FQDESV (reference sequence). V was pared by 3 bases and J by 2 bases, with 2 bases of the junction left unmatched. The CDR3 is 15 amino acids. In DNA form, the CDR3 reads TGTGCCAGCAGCTTGACTAGCGGGGCACAAGAGACCCAGTACTTC. Protein product: CASSLTSGAQETQYF.

This clone was recorded once. This chain links TRBV23-1 with TRBJ2-6; 7 bases are a match to TRBD1. TRBV23-1 is placed among ORFs of uncertain function. The CDR3 is made up of 18 amino acids. V lost 5 bases to trimming and J lost 0 bases; unmatched junction nucleotides: 10. This CDR3 reads CASSSTGTADSGANVLTF. CDR3 DNA: TGCGCCAGCAGTTCGACCGGGACAGCCGACTCTGGGGCCAACGTCCTGACTTTC.

This clone appeared a single time. V and J are TRBV10-3 and TRBJ2-5; TRBD1 might be the D (5 bases). The germline V gene encodes CDR1 ENHRY and CDR2 SYGVKD. The V and J ends lost 7 bases and 2 bases respectively, with 17 bases between them. The CDR3 is 15 residues long. CDR3 sequence reads: CAINRAPGAQETQYF. The CDR3 DNA reads TGTGCCATCAACCGGGCCCCTGGGGCTCAAGAGACCCAGTACTTC.

The chain uses TRBV7-2 and TRBJ2-6, with D hard to call. The germline V gene encodes CDR1 SGHTA and CDR2 FQGNSA. The CDR3 extends over 15 amino acids. With 5 bases removed from V and 4 bases from J, the gap between germline ends came to 12 bases. The CDR3: CASSALVPGANVLTF. The CDR3 coding sequence is TGTGCCAGCAGCGCCCTAGTTCCCGGGGCCAACGTCCTGACTTTC. The full variable domain, with the rest looked up from reference TRBV7-2 and TRBJ2-6, is GAGVSQSPSNKVTEKGKDVELRCDPISGHTALYWYRQSLGQGLEFLIYFQGNSAPDKSGLPSDRFSAERTGGSVSTLTIQRTQQEDSAVYLCASSALVPGANVLTFGAGSRLTVL.

The chain couples TRBV9 to TRBJ2-5; maybe TRBD2 (5 bases). Germline-derived CDR1 and CDR2 are SGDLS and YYNGEE. The length of the CDR3 is 15 residues. Deletions cut 4 bases from V and 5 bases from J, with 18 bases between. In DNA, the CDR3 is TGTGCCAGCAGCCCTCCGGGAAGCGTAGGGGAGACCCAGTACTTC. Translation gives CASSPPGSVGETQYF. Supplemented by reference TRBV9 and TRBJ2-5, the full variable domain reads DSGVTQTPKHLITATGQRVTLRCSPRSGDLSVYWYQQSLDQGLQFLIQYYNGEERAKGNILERFSAQQFPDLHSELNLSSLELGDSALYFCASSPPGSVGETQYFGPGTRLLVL.

This clone was recorded once. The J gene is TRBJ2-2, the V gene TRBV7-2, with TRBD1 matching 7 bases. The V segment lost 6 bases and the J segment 0 bases; nucleotides outside the gene matches: 4. Germline V gene lookup returns CDR1 SGHTA and CDR2 FQGNSA. The CDR3 is 15 amino acids. The DNA of the CDR3 is TGTGCCAGCAGAACAGGGGCCACGAACACCGGGGAGCTGTTTTTT. Amino acid sequence: CASRTGATNTGELFF.

This rearrangement joins TRBV18 to TRBJ2-7; weak D call: TRBD1 (6 bases). Trimming pared 3 bases from V and 1 base from J, leaving 13 bases between. CDR1 is KGHSH and CDR2 is LQKENI in the germline V gene. The CDR3 is 15 residues long. CDR3 bases: TGTGCCAGCTCACCGCTTAAGGGGGAGTCCTACGAGCAGTACTTC. It yields the protein CASSPLKGESYEQYF.

This clone occurred once. The rearrangement uses TRBV7-3 and TRBJ2-2; D unresolved. Per the germline V gene, CDR1 is SGHTA and CDR2 is FQGTGA. The CDR3 loop spans 16 amino acids. V lost 3 bases, J lost 1 base, and 12 bases lay in between. This CDR3 is CASSFASTENTGELFF. The CDR3 coding sequence is TGTGCCAGCAGCTTCGCTTCTACCGAGAACACCGGGGAGCTGTTTTTT.

The gene calls are TRBV7-2 and TRBJ1-6, with D possibly TRBD1 on 6 matching bases. The CDR3 totals 15 residues. The germline CDR1 and CDR2 sequences are SGHTA and FQGNSA. Trimming pared 5 bases from V and 5 bases from J, leaving 13 bases between. Here the CDR3 reads CASSASTGNNSPLHF. The CDR3 region has the DNA TGTGCCAGCAGCGCCTCGACAGGAAATAATTCACCCCTCCACTTT.

The chain employs TRBV18 and TRBJ2-7; 9 bases fit TRBD2. V was pared by 3 bases and J by 4 bases, with 7 bases of the junction left unmatched. CDR1 is KGHSH, CDR2 LQKENI, per germline. The CDR3 has 15 residues. The CDR3 DNA is TGTGCCAGCTCACCGCGGGAGGGTCAGAAATACGAGCAGTACTTC. Translating gives CASSPREGQKYEQYF.

The chain uses TRBV25-1 and TRBJ1-2; D is uncertain. This CDR3 is 12 amino acids long. Germline values: CDR1 MGHDK, CDR2 SYGVNS. The V gene lost 2 bases and the J gene lost 8 bases, with 9 bases spanning the gap. CDR3 sequence (DNA): TGTGCCAGCAGTGAAGGAGGAGGCGGCTACACCTTC. It encodes CASSEGGGGYTF.

The rearrangement links TRBV4-3 to TRBJ1-5; 9 bases map to TRBD1. J gave up 4 bases and V 4 bases, and 11 bases lay outside the gene matches. Per the germline V gene, CDR1 is LGHNA and CDR2 is YSLEER. This CDR3 spans 17 amino acids. The CDR3 coding sequence is TGCGCCAGCAGCCGGACCGCTGGGGGACAGGGAAATCAGCCCCAGCATTTT. Its translation: CASSRTAGGQGNQPQHF.

V gene TRBV7-8 combines with J gene TRBJ1-2; 9 bases are shared with TRBD1. This CDR3 contains 16 residues. V lost 1 base and J lost 4; bases outside the gene matches: 7. The germline V gene has CDR1 SGHVS and CDR2 FQNEAQ. CDR3 coding DNA: TGTGCCAGCAGCTTAGAGCTGACAGGGGGGGTCTATGGCTACACCTTC. As protein: CASSLELTGGVYGYTF.

The rearrangement links TRBV5-1 to TRBJ2-6, with D possibly being TRBD1 (6 bases). This CDR3 has 18 residues. V gave up 0 bases and J gave up 2 bases, with 15 bases separating them. Germline V gene sequence: CDR1 SGHRS, CDR2 YFSETQ. The DNA for the CDR3 is TGCGCCAGCAGCTTGGCCACAGGGCGGGTCGCTGGGGCCAACGTCCTGACTTTC. Its translation is CASSLATGRVAGANVLTF.

This clone appeared a few times. J is TRBJ1-5 and V is TRBV6-7; D may be TRBD1 (5 bases). TRBV6-7 is given ORF status, its function remaining uncertain. V dropped 6 bases and J dropped 6 bases, with 15 bases sitting between them. This CDR3 has 14 residues. CDR3 sequence reads: CASSPRGSCQPQHF. The CDR3 coding sequence is TGTGCCAGCAGCCCTCGGGGGTCGTGTCAGCCCCAGCATTTT.